This passage covers 30 T cell receptor beta chains from one sample sequenced in a study of cytomegalovirus exposure and HLA in healthy donors. The PCR ran on 60 Vbeta and 13 Jbeta primers. Clones were read by immunoSEQ multiplex PCR, and TCRdb kept only the in-frame ones, dropping some. This table holds roughly 160,000 clones, around four fifths found once. Sequenced material: PBMCs. The receptor set was obtained from a woman between 45 and 65 years old in good health and CMV-seropositive.

The rearrangement links TRBV5-4 to TRBJ1-4; D possibly corresponds to TRBD1 (6 bases). Trimming shortened V by 4 bases and J by 6 bases, and 16 bases separated the two germline ends. This CDR3 is built from 15 residues. The germline V gene has CDR1 SGHNT and CDR2 YYREEE (reference sequence). The CDR3 nucleotides are TGTGCCAGCAGCCCGACCGGGACAAGTGATGAAAAACTGTTTTTT. Residues: CASSPTGTSDEKLFF.

V usage is TRBV7-9 and J usage is TRBJ2-5; D possibly corresponds to TRBD1 (6 bases). Per the germline V gene, CDR1 is SEHNR and CDR2 is FQNEAQ (reference sequence). The length of the CDR3 is 14 residues. V lost 5 bases to trimming and J lost 5 bases, with 15 bases between them. CDR3 sequence reads: CASSLRTAGETQYF. CDR3 sequence (DNA): TGTGCCAGCAGCCTGCGGACAGCCGGGGAGACCCAGTACTTC.

V gene TRBV7-6 combines with J gene TRBJ2-3, with 11 nucleotides matching TRBD1. This CDR3 region has 15 residues. The V gene end was trimmed by 4 bases and the J gene end by 6 bases; junction bases not matched to a gene: 6. The germline V gene encodes CDR1 SGHVS and CDR2 FNYEAQ. CDR3 DNA sequence: TGTGCCAGCAGCTCCGGGACAGGGGGACCCGATACGCAGTATTTT. This codes for CASSSGTGGPDTQYF. Filled out from reference TRBV7-6 and TRBJ2-3, the complete variable domain reads GAGVSQSPRYKVTKRGQDVALRCDPISGHVSLYWYRQALGQGPEFLTYFNYEAQQDKSGLPNDRFSAERPEGSISTLTIQRTEQRDSAMYRCASSSGTGGPDTQYFGPGTRLTVL.

The chain has TRBV29-1 and TRBJ1-1; TRBD1 is a possible D gene (5 bases). Between the trimmed V and J ends, which lost 4 bases and 1 base, there was a span of 13 bases. The CDR3 loop spans 14 amino acids. The germline CDR1 and CDR2 sequences are SQVTM and ANQGSEA. CDR3 nucleotide sequence: TGCAGCGTTGCGGACACCTCTAAGAACACTGAAGCTTTCTTT. It yields the protein CSVADTSKNTEAFF.

This clone appeared a single time. The chain employs TRBV9 and TRBJ2-3; possible D gene TRBD2, 5 bases. This CDR3 has 15 amino acids. Germline V gene lookup returns CDR1 SGDLS and CDR2 YYNGEE. Between the trimmed V and J ends, which lost 4 bases and 4 bases, there was a span of 16 bases. The CDR3 nucleotides are TGTGCCAGCAGCTCCGCGAGACTATCTTCAGATACGCAGTATTTT. Translated, it gives CASSSARLSSDTQYF.

Turning to this clone: The junction differs from germline at one of its ends, possibly a read error. V and J are TRBV6-5 and TRBJ2-7, with a possible D match to TRBD2 (5 bases). The CDR3 is made up of 13 amino acids. Germline CDR1 and CDR2: MNHEY and SVGAGI. CDR3 nucleotides: TGTGCCGGCAGTTACTCGACGGGATACGAGCAGTACTTC. This codes for CAGSYSTGYEQYF.

The chain links TRBV7-9 to TRBJ2-7; 7 nucleotides agree with TRBD1. V lost 5 bases and J lost 2; bases outside the gene matches: 9. CDR1 SEHNR and CDR2 FQNEAQ come from the germline V gene (reference sequence). The CDR3 loop spans 15 amino acids. As DNA, the CDR3 is TGTGCCAGCAGCAAAAGAGACAGGGCAACCTACGAGCAGTACTTC. It yields the protein CASSKRDRATYEQYF.

V gene TRBV4-3 combines with J gene TRBJ1-5; 7 bases match TRBD1. The germline V gene encodes CDR1 LGHNA and CDR2 YSLEER. V shed 3 bases, J shed 6 bases, and the junction held 5 bases outside the gene matches. The CDR3 has 14 amino acids. CDR3 nucleotide sequence: TGCGCCAGCAGCCACTCGACAGGGAGTCAGCCCCAGCATTTT. It specifies CASSHSTGSQPQHF.

The table lists this clone with a count of one. The chain has TRBV11-3 and TRBJ2-3, with 7 bases lining up with TRBD1. Germline values: CDR1 SGHNT, CDR2 YENEEA. After removal of 5 bases from V and 0 bases from J, the junction contained 8 bases not matched to a gene. The CDR3 runs to 16 residues. The CDR3 DNA is TGTGCCAGCAGCGCTGGGACAGCCCCGAGCACAGATACGCAGTATTTT. Protein sequence: CASSAGTAPSTDTQYF.

V and J are TRBV5-4 and TRBJ2-1; 7 positions match TRBD2. Germline CDR1 and CDR2: SGHNT and YYREEE (reference sequence). CDR3 length: 14 amino acids. With V trimmed by 4 bases and J by 5 bases, 6 bases remained unmatched. CDR3: CASSPGRSHNEQFF. For the CDR3, the DNA is TGTGCCAGCAGCCCCGGGAGGTCCCACAATGAGCAGTTCTTC.

This clone occurred a few times. This sequence joins TRBV5-5 and TRBJ1-2; 9 bases fit TRBD1. The germline CDR1 and CDR2 sequences are SGHKS and YYEKEE (reference sequence). This CDR3 is 15 amino acids long. The V gene end was trimmed by 4 bases and the J gene end by 7 bases; junction bases not matched to a gene: 11. As DNA, the CDR3 is TGTGCCAGCAGCCAAATGGGACAGGGACGGGGTGGCTACACCTTC. This encodes CASSQMGQGRGGYTF. Filled out from reference TRBV5-5 and TRBJ1-2, the complete variable domain reads DAGVTQSPTHLIKTRGQQVTLRCSPISGHKSVSWYQQVLGQGPQFIFQYYEKEERGRGNFPDRFSARQFPNYSSELNVNALLLGDSALYLCASSQMGQGRGGYTFGSGTRLTVV.

This clone was observed once. The chain uses TRBV28 and TRBJ2-7; weak D call: TRBD2 (6 bases). In germline, CDR1 is MDHEN, CDR2 SYDVKM. V lost 6 bases and J 2 bases, leaving 20 bases between the germline ends. The CDR3 extends over 16 amino acids. The CDR3 bases are TGTGCCAGCAGCACCGCGGGACCGTTTCATCCCTACGAGCAGTACTTC. Residues: CASSTAGPFHPYEQYF.

V is TRBV9 and J is TRBJ2-7; TRBD2 matches 12 bases. Trimming removed 4 bases from V and 3 bases from J; junction bases left unmatched: 2. The germline gives CDR1 SGDLS, CDR2 YYNGEE. This CDR3 spans 14 amino acids. The CDR3 bases are TGTGCCAGCAGCTCGGGACTAGCGGGCTACGAGCAGTACTTC. It encodes CASSSGLAGYEQYF.

This rearrangement joins TRBV28 to TRBJ1-5; TRBD1 agrees at 8 bases. From germline, CDR1 is MDHEN and CDR2 SYDVKM. Trimming removed 4 bases from V and 6 bases from J; junction bases left unmatched: 5. The CDR3 is made up of 14 amino acids. The CDR3 DNA sequence: TGTGCCAGCAGTTGGGACAGGAACGGTCAGCCCCAGCATTTT. Translation gives CASSWDRNGQPQHF.

This clone was counted once. J is TRBJ2-5 and V is TRBV4-3, with 7 nucleotides matching TRBD2. V lost 1 base and J lost 5; bases outside the gene matches: 7. The CDR3 is made up of 15 amino acids. Looked up from germline, CDR1 is LGHNA and CDR2 is YSLEER. The CDR3 sequence is CASSQGTGGVETQYF. CDR3 sequence (DNA): TGCGCCAGCAGCCAAGGTACGGGAGGAGTGGAGACCCAGTACTTC.

This rearrangement joins TRBV7-3 to TRBJ2-1, with 7 bases lining up with TRBD2. V lost 5 bases, J lost 7 bases, and 11 bases stayed unmatched. The CDR3 totals 15 residues. Germline CDR1 and CDR2: SGHTA and FQGTGA. The DNA of the CDR3 is TGTGCCAGCAGCATGCGAGCGGGGAGGCGGAATGAGCAGTTCTTC. Translated, it gives CASSMRAGRRNEQFF.

The count of this clone is one. V is TRBV19 and J is TRBJ2-6; D is unclear. V lost 2 bases and J lost 2, with 7 bases in between. The CDR3 consists of 15 residues. From germline, CDR1 is LNHDA and CDR2 SQIVND (reference sequence). CDR3 sequence: CASSIPSTGANVLTF. CDR3 nucleotides: TGTGCCAGTAGTATACCCTCTACTGGGGCCAACGTCCTGACTTTC.

The chain links TRBV19 to TRBJ1-2, with 7 bases aligning to TRBD1. Per germline, CDR1 LNHDA and CDR2 SQIVND (reference sequence). V was pared by 2 bases and J by 0 bases, with 3 bases of the junction left unmatched. The CDR3 length is 15 residues. The CDR3 is CASSIRQGSNYGYTF. The CDR3 DNA sequence: TGTGCCAGTAGTATAAGACAGGGATCTAACTATGGCTACACCTTC.

The table lists this clone with a count of one. One end of the junction is discordant with germline, which a read error may explain. The chain employs TRBV5-1 and TRBJ2-5; TRBD2 is a possible D gene (7 bases). Germline assignment: CDR1 SGHRS and CDR2 YFSETQ. CDR3 length: 11 amino acids. The CDR3 is CANPRRGPGNF. In DNA form, the CDR3 reads TGCGCCAACCCTAGGCGGGGGCCCGGAAACTTC.

The chain couples TRBV15 to TRBJ2-7; 10 nucleotides agree with TRBD2. This CDR3 is built from 13 residues. Germline V gene lookup returns CDR1 LNHNV and CDR2 YYDKDF (reference sequence). The ends lost 8 bases at V and 10 bases at J; junction bases unmatched: 11. In DNA, the CDR3 is TGTGCCACCGAGACTAGCGGGCGACGGGGACAGTACTTC. It is translated as CATETSGRRGQYF.

This clone was detected only a few times. The chain joins TRBV2 to TRBJ2-7; the match to TRBD2 covers 8 bases. Trimming cost V 7 bases and J 0 bases; bases outside gene matches: 2. The CDR3 runs to 13 residues. Germline lookup yields CDR1 SNHLY and CDR2 FYNNEI. The CDR3 nucleotides are TGTGCCAGCATAAGCGGGAGCTCCTACGAGCAGTACTTC. Translated, it gives CASISGSSYEQYF.

This clone has just a few counts. The germline gene is not matched at one end of the junction; a read error may be the cause. V is TRBV7-9 and J is TRBJ1-1, with 7 bases aligning to TRBD1. Per the germline V gene, CDR1 is SEHNR and CDR2 is FQNEAQ (reference sequence). CDR3 length: 12 amino acids. As DNA, the CDR3 is TGTTCCAGCAGTACTCAGGGGGGTGAAGCTTTCTTT. It is translated as CSSSTQGGEAFF.

V and J are TRBV29-1 and TRBJ1-1; a weak D match, TRBD1 (6 bases). Trimming removed 6 bases from V and 6 bases from J, with 11 bases in between. From germline, CDR1 is SQVTM and CDR2 ANQGSEA. The CDR3 length is 11 residues. The CDR3 spells CSVEQGPEAFF. The CDR3 region has the DNA TGCAGCGTGGAACAGGGTCCTGAAGCTTTCTTT.

For the CDR3, the DNA is TGTGCCAGCAGCTTAATCCCCGGGACTTGGAATGAGCAGTTCTTC. Translated, it gives CASSLIPGTWNEQFF. J is TRBJ2-1 and V is TRBV7-3, with D tentatively TRBD2 (6 bases). The CDR3 sequence is 15 residues long. V lost 1 base, J lost 7 bases, and 14 bases lay in between. Germline CDR1 is SGHTA and CDR2 is FQGTGA.

The chain employs TRBV28 and TRBJ1-6; possibly TRBD1 for D (6 bases). V lost 2 bases, J lost 7 bases, and 15 bases lay in between. The CDR3 covers 16 residues. The germline gives CDR1 MDHEN, CDR2 SYDVKM. CDR3 DNA: TGTGCCAGCAGTTTAGCCCCCGGGACATTGAATTCACCCCTCCACTTT. It is translated as CASSLAPGTLNSPLHF.

This chain uses TRBV21-1 with TRBJ2-7; TRBD2 is taken as the D call from the table, unchecked against the DNA. TRBV21-1 is a documented pseudogene. This CDR3 region has 16 residues. CDR3 DNA sequence: TGTGCCAGCAGCAGAGCCGGGACTCTCCCCGACTACGAGCAGTACTTC. Translated, it gives CASSRAGTLPDYEQYF.

This CDR3 is CASSAGQGRGYTF. For the CDR3, the DNA is TGTGCCAGCAGCGCGGGACAGGGGCGAGGCTACACCTTC. The chain joins TRBV2 to TRBJ1-2; 10 bases map to TRBD1. In germline, CDR1 is SNHLY, CDR2 FYNNEI. The trim removed 6 bases at V and 8 bases at J, leaving 6 bases unmatched. This CDR3 has 13 amino acids. Complete variable domain (other parts from reference TRBV2 and TRBJ1-2): EPEVTQTPSHQVTQMGQEVILRCVPISNHLYFYWYRQILGQKVEFLVSFYNNEISEKSEIFDDQFSVERPDGSNFTLKIRSTKLEDSAMYFCASSAGQGRGYTFGSGTRLTVV.

This clone was observed a few times. The genes are TRBV28 and TRBJ2-7; 8 bases agree with TRBD1. Germline CDR1 reads MDHEN; CDR2 reads SYDVKM. V was clipped by 5 bases and J by 6 bases; unmatched bases: 9. The CDR3 runs to 14 residues. CDR3 nucleotide sequence: TGTGCCAGCAGTCAAGGCCAGGGGGCGTTCGAGCAGTACTTC. Translation: CASSQGQGAFEQYF.

The chain combines TRBV6-5 with TRBJ2-5; perhaps TRBD2 as D (6 bases). CDR3 length: 13 amino acids. V was cut by 5 bases and J by 5 bases, with 12 bases left in between. CDR1 MNHEY and CDR2 SVGAGI come from the germline V gene. The CDR3 spells CASSPSGRETQYF. In nucleotides, the CDR3 is TGTGCCAGCAGTCCGTCGGGGAGGGAGACCCAGTACTTC.

The gene calls are TRBV28 and TRBJ1-2; no clear D. Trimming cost V 2 bases and J 5 bases, with 6 bases left between them. The CDR3 runs 12 residues. Germline V gene sequence: CDR1 MDHEN, CDR2 SYDVKM. The CDR3 spells CASSLKEYGYTF. The CDR3, as DNA: TGTGCCAGCAGTTTAAAAGAGTATGGCTACACCTTC.